The rows below give T cell receptor beta chains drawn from one sample of a study of breast tumors, draining lymph nodes, adjacent tissues. Each CDR3 protein is one row after TCRdb ran MiXCR on the multiplex PCR reads. The sample includes about 150,000 distinct CDR3 sequences, about 22% of them seen just once. Sequencing used axillary lymph node tissue. These receptors were collected from a female donor with breast cancer. Some clones in this sample may be carry-over from other donors' samples. CDR3s include the opening cysteine and the closing phenylalanine or tryptophan. The order of the fields is V gene, clone size, J gene, D gene, CDR3 protein, CDR3 DNA. D genes are given only for firm matches. Some rows have no size entry. The others give once, few or many, or a class for an expanded clone.

>TRBV10-2|many|TRBJ2-7|NA
CASLGAYEQYF
TGCGCCAGCCTGGGGGCCTACGAGCAGTACTTC
>TRBV28|many|TRBJ2-7|TRBD1
CASSLRTGLNEQYF
TGTGCCAGCAGTCTACGGACAGGACTGAACGAGCAGTACTTC
>TRBV4-3|many|TRBJ2-3|TRBD2
CASSQGWTSGPTDTQYF
TGCGCCAGCAGCCAAGGTTGGACTAGCGGGCCCACAGATACGCAGTATTTT
>TRBV7-3|NA|TRBJ2-7|TRBD2
CASSLGPGGGHEQYF
TGTGCCAGCAGCTTAGGACCGGGCGGGGGTCACGAGCAGTACTTC
>TRBV20-1|many|TRBJ2-5|NA
CSASEGQSGQETQYF
TGCAGTGCTAGCGAAGGACAGTCGGGACAAGAGACCCAGTACTTC
>TRBV6-5|many|TRBJ1-3|TRBD1
CASKQGAGNTIYF
TGTGCCAGCAAACAGGGGGCTGGAAACACCATATATTTT
>TRBV28|few|TRBJ2-5|TRBD1
CASSRRQGRQETQYF
TGTGCCAGCAGTCGGCGACAGGGCCGCCAAGAGACCCAGTACTTC
>TRBV19|many|TRBJ1-2|TRBD1
CATNQQGAYGYTF
TGTGCCACAAACCAACAGGGGGCGTATGGCTACACCTTC
>TRBV28|NA|TRBJ1-2|NA
CASSPGQVWGYTF
TGTGCCAGCAGTCCGGGGCAGGTCTGGGGCTACACCTTC
>TRBV10-1|many|TRBJ2-7|TRBD1
CASSDQGARYEQYF
TGCGCCAGCAGTGATCAGGGGGCTCGATACGAGCAGTACTTC
>TRBV14|once|TRBJ2-4|NA
CASSQETGLDIQYF
TGTGCCAGCAGCCAAGAAACCGGGTTGGACATTCAGTACTTC
>TRBV11-2|NA|TRBJ1-2|NA
CASGLVAGSYGYTF
TGTGCCAGCGGCTTAGTGGCAGGGTCCTATGGCTACACCTTC
>TRBV5-1|NA|TRBJ1-2|TRBD1
CASSLGYRGRAPNYGYTF
TGCGCCAGCAGCTTGGGCTACAGGGGGCGCGCCCCTAACTATGGCTACACCTTC
>TRBV11-2|few|TRBJ1-6|NA
CASSVHRDANSPLHF
TGTGCCAGCAGCGTCCACAGGGATGCGAATTCACCCCTCCACTTT
>TRBV6-2/TRBV6-3|few|TRBJ2-3|TRBD2
CASSYQVLAGSTDTQYF
TGTGCCAGCAGTTACCAGGTACTAGCGGGGAGCACAGATACGCAGTATTTT
>TRBV7-3|NA|TRBJ2-3|NA
CASSLAGRTDTQYF
TGTGCCAGCAGCTTAGCGGGCCGCACAGATACGCAGTATTTT
>TRBV7-8|many|TRBJ2-7|TRBD1
CASSLRSGTGTYEQYF
TGTGCCAGCAGCCTTAGGAGTGGGACAGGGACCTACGAGCAGTACTTC
>TRBV7-6|many|TRBJ2-3|NA
CASSLGGAALTDTQYF
TGTGCCAGCAGCTTAGGAGGAGCGGCCCTCACAGATACGCAGTATTTT
>TRBV27|many|TRBJ2-2|NA
CASSRDSGAGELFF
TGTGCCAGCAGCAGGGACAGCGGGGCCGGGGAGCTGTTTTTT
>TRBV19|few|TRBJ2-3|TRBD2
CASSMILAGGETDTQYF
TGTGCCAGTAGTATGATCCTAGCGGGAGGGGAAACAGATACGCAGTATTTT
>TRBV19|NA|TRBJ2-4|TRBD1
CASSQDRGNIQYF
TGTGCCAGTAGTCAAGACAGGGGAAACATTCAGTACTTC
>TRBV12-3/TRBV12-4|many|TRBJ2-7|NA
CASSPTYYEQYF
TGTGCCAGCAGTCCCACTTACTACGAGCAGTACTTC
>TRBV5-6|many|TRBJ2-7|NA
CASSWAGPPYEQYF
TGTGCCAGCAGCTGGGCGGGGCCCCCCTACGAGCAGTACTTC
>TRBV5-4|many|TRBJ2-1|TRBD1
CASRGTGSWDEQFF
TGTGCCAGCCGCGGGACAGGGAGTTGGGATGAGCAGTTCTTC
>TRBV2|many|TRBJ2-7|TRBD1
CASIPPSGQGGYEQYF
TGTGCCAGCATCCCCCCCTCGGGACAGGGGGGTTACGAGCAGTACTTC
>TRBV18|NA|TRBJ1-4|NA
CASSRLTNEKLFF
TGTGCCAGCTCACGACTCACTAATGAAAAACTGTTTTTT
>TRBV19|NA|TRBJ2-1|NA
CASSQEGWDNEQFF
TGTGCCAGTAGTCAGGAAGGGTGGGACAATGAGCAGTTCTTC
>TRBV5-1|NA|TRBJ2-1|TRBD2
CASSLSPGTSGRYEQFF
TGCGCCAGCAGCTTAAGTCCCGGGACTAGCGGGAGGTATGAGCAGTTCTTC
>TRBV6-1|many|TRBJ2-2|NA
CASRRGWDTGELFF
TGTGCCAGCAGAAGGGGTTGGGACACCGGGGAGCTGTTTTTT
>TRBV14|many|TRBJ2-3|NA
CASSQERTPRTDTQYF
TGTGCCAGCAGCCAAGAAAGGACCCCCCGGACAGATACGCAGTATTTT
>TRBV15|NA|TRBJ2-1|TRBD2
CATSGETSGTYNEQFF
TGTGCCACCAGCGGGGAGACTAGCGGGACCTACAATGAGCAGTTCTTC
>TRBV7-8|many|TRBJ2-3|NA
CASSPLGVDTQYF
TGTGCCAGCAGCCCGCTAGGGGTGGATACGCAGTATTTT
>TRBV7-8|many|TRBJ2-7|TRBD1
CASSLDRGRTDEQYF
TGTGCCAGCAGCTTAGACAGGGGGCGAACTGACGAGCAGTACTTC
>TRBV5-4|many|TRBJ2-7|NA
CASSPDGAILSYEQYF
TGTGCCAGCAGCCCCGACGGGGCCATTTTATCCTACGAGCAGTACTTC
>TRBV20-1|NA|TRBJ2-4|TRBD2
CSARPSGRAGPKNIQYF
TGCAGTGCCAGGCCTAGCGGGAGGGCTGGGCCCAAAAACATTCAGTACTTC
>TRBV4-3|medium-sized|TRBJ2-1|TRBD2
CASSQGGLASYDEQFF
TGCGCCAGCAGCCAAGGGGGACTAGCATCCTATGATGAGCAGTTCTTC
>TRBV9|few|TRBJ2-1|TRBD1
CASSAPGQGYGEQFF
TGTGCCAGCAGCGCCCCGGGACAGGGGTATGGTGAGCAGTTCTTC
>TRBV5-1|many|TRBJ2-3|NA
CASSWDNTDTQYF
TGCGCCAGCAGCTGGGACAACACAGATACGCAGTATTTT
>TRBV11-1|NA|TRBJ2-7|TRBD2
CAGSSSGLAGREQYF
TGTGCCGGCAGCTCATCGGGACTAGCGGGACGGGAGCAGTACTTC
>TRBV7-2|many|TRBJ2-3|TRBD2
CASSHKPQTSGIDTSTDTQYF
TGTGCCAGCAGCCACAAACCCCAGACTAGCGGGATAGACACTAGCACAGATACGCAGTATTTT